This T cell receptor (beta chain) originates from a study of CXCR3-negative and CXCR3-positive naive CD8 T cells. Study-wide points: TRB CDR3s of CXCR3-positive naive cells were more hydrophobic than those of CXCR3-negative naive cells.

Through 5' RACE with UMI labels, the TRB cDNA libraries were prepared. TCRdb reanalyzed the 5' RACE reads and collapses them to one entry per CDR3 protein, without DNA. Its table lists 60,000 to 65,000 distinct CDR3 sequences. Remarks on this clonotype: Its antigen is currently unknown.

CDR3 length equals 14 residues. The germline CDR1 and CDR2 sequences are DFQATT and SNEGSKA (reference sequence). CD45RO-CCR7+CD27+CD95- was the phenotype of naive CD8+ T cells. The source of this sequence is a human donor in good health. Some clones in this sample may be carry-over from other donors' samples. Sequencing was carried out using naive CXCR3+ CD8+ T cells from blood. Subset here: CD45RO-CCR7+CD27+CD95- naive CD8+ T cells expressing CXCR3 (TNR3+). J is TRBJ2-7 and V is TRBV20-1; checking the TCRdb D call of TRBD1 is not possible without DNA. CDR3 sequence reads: CSATPRTGGYEQYF.